What follows is one T cell receptor beta chain and its context. What it binds is not known. This CDR3 has 16 amino acids. The V gene's germline CDR1 is MNHEY and CDR2 SVGEGT. The germline V and J ends were trimmed by 7 bases and 2 bases, with 18 bases remaining between them. Unique molecular identifiers were added to individual cDNA molecules. MiXCR, applied by TCRdb to the 5' RACE reads, yields one record per CDR3 protein. The sample lists about 83,000 distinct CDR3 sequences, roughly an eighth occurring once. The sample is drawn from a study of early T cells in non-severe SARS-CoV-2 infection. Study-level points and caveats: Private and CD4 specificities were missed by VDJdb matching, skewed to anti-spike CD8.

The rearrangement joins TRBV6-2 or TRBV6-3 to TRBJ2-1; D perhaps matches TRBD2 (7 bases). The sample taken for sequencing was whole blood. The source is an adult who was a healthcare worker with PCR-confirmed SARS-CoV-2 infection or an uninfected control (not recorded which). CDR3 nucleotides: TGTGCCAGCACCAATGAGGGGGAGGGGCCCTACAATGAGCAGTTCTTC. It yields the protein CASTNEGEGPYNEQFF.